This passage covers 26 T cell receptor beta chains from one sample sequenced in a study of CD8 T cells in Susac syndrome. The RNA, roughly 0.5 to 1 ug, was put through reverse transcription using random hexamers. TCRdb processed the immunoSEQ multiplex PCR reads anew with MiXCR; each CDR3 protein has one entry. The sample yields 120,000 or so distinct CDR3 sequences, roughly 95% seen once. Sequenced sample: CD4+ T cells from PBMCs. The receptors come from a human donor in good health.

The chain combines TRBV28 with TRBJ2-7, with no clear D. Germline-derived CDR1 and CDR2 are MDHEN and SYDVKM. With 8 bases removed from V and 3 bases from J, the gap between germline ends came to 11 bases. The CDR3 is 12 residues long. The CDR3 loop reads CASRGRVYEQYF. CDR3 coding DNA: TGTGCCAGCCGCGGACGGGTCTACGAGCAGTACTTC.

The CDR3 DNA reads as TGTGCCAGCTCCGACAGGTCTCATCAGCCCCAGCATTTT. Translating it yields CASSDRSHQPQHF. V and J are TRBV28 and TRBJ1-5, with D possibly matching TRBD1 (6 bases). Germline V gene sequence: CDR1 MDHEN, CDR2 SYDVKM. V dropped 8 bases and J dropped 5 bases, with 13 bases sitting between them. This CDR3 region has 13 residues.

The gene calls are TRBV3-1 and TRBJ2-7; no firm D call. Deletions cut 1 base from V and 3 bases from J, with 7 bases between. The CDR3 spans 13 residues. Germline CDR1 is LGHDT and CDR2 is YNNKEL (reference sequence). CDR3 loop: CASSQVPHYEQYF. The CDR3 DNA sequence: TGTGCCAGCAGCCAAGTACCTCACTACGAGCAGTACTTC.

This chain connects TRBV29-1 to TRBJ1-1; the D is unclear. The V gene's germline CDR1 is SQVTM and CDR2 ANQGSEA. Trimming shortened V by 7 bases and J by 1 base, and 4 bases separated the two germline ends. This CDR3 region has 10 residues. The CDR3 nucleotides read TGCAGCGGAGAGAACACTGAAGCTTTCTTT. It translates to CSGENTEAFF.

V is TRBV3-1 and J is TRBJ2-7; tentatively, D is TRBD2 (7 bases). V lost 3 bases, J lost 6 bases, and 30 bases lay in between. CDR1 LGHDT and CDR2 YNNKEL come from the germline V gene (reference sequence). The CDR3 spans 19 residues. The CDR3 loop is CASSQMGLPRIPGGAEQYF. Written as DNA, the CDR3 is TGTGCCAGCAGCCAGATGGGGCTACCACGAATTCCGGGGGGCGCCGAGCAGTACTTC.

V usage is TRBV5-6 and J usage is TRBJ2-2; D might be TRBD1 (6 bases). V dropped 4 bases and J dropped 5 bases, with 18 bases sitting between them. Per germline, CDR1 SGHDT and CDR2 YYEEEE. This CDR3 has 16 amino acids. DNA for the CDR3: TGTGCCAGCAGCCCCGTACAGGGTAGAGAAACCGGGGAGCTGTTTTTT. It is translated as CASSPVQGRETGELFF.

The gene calls are TRBV5-1 and TRBJ2-7; D possibly corresponds to TRBD1 (5 bases). The CDR3 is 14 residues long. Germline values: CDR1 SGHRS, CDR2 YFSETQ. V gave up 0 bases and J gave up 4 bases, with 11 bases separating them. The CDR3 region is CASSLGKGPYEQYF. The CDR3 DNA sequence: TGCGCCAGCAGCTTGGGAAAGGGGCCATACGAGCAGTACTTC.

The chain is built from TRBV20-1 and TRBJ2-7, with TRBD1 as a possible D gene (6 bases). V lost 2 bases and J 2 bases, leaving 16 bases between the germline ends. This CDR3 comprises 15 residues. The germline CDR1 and CDR2 sequences are DFQATT and SNEGSKA (reference sequence). CDR3 sequence reads: CSARIQGLPPYEQYF. The CDR3 nucleotides are TGCAGTGCTAGAATCCAGGGGCTACCCCCCTACGAGCAGTACTTC.

The chain recombines TRBV2 with TRBJ2-2, with 9 bases identical to TRBD1. Germline trimming cut 4 bases from V and 0 bases from J; bases unmatched to any gene: 3. The CDR3 consists of 16 residues. CDR1 and CDR2 from the germline V gene are SNHLY and FYNNEI. The CDR3 sequence: CASSVGTGTNTGELFF. DNA of the CDR3: TGTGCCAGCAGTGTCGGGACAGGGACGAACACCGGGGAGCTGTTTTTT.

This chain uses TRBV3-1 with TRBJ2-4, with D perhaps matching TRBD2 (6 bases). V lost 0 bases, J lost 6 bases, and 21 bases lay in between. Per germline, CDR1 LGHDT and CDR2 YNNKEL (reference sequence). The CDR3 is made up of 18 amino acids. For the CDR3, the DNA is TGTGCCAGCAGCCAAGATTGGTCAGGGAGGTTATCCATAAACATTCAGTACTTC. Amino acid sequence: CASSQDWSGRLSINIQYF.

The CDR3 protein is CAISKGLADYNEQFF. In nucleotides, the CDR3 is TGTGCCATCAGCAAGGGACTAGCGGACTACAATGAGCAGTTCTTC. The gene calls are TRBV10-3 and TRBJ2-1, with 11 positions matching TRBD2. The CDR3 has 15 residues. CDR1 ENHRY and CDR2 SYGVKD come from the germline V gene. With V trimmed by 6 bases and J by 3 bases, 4 bases remained unmatched.

CDR3: CASSKDPGPQHF. DNA for the CDR3: TGTGCCAGCAGCAAAGACCCGGGGCCCCAGCATTTT. The J gene is TRBJ1-5, the V gene TRBV13; D not certain. Trimming shortened V by 5 bases and J by 9 bases, and 11 bases separated the two germline ends. The CDR3 has 12 residues. Germline V gene lookup returns CDR1 PRHDT and CDR2 FYEKMQ (reference sequence).

The J gene is TRBJ2-2, the V gene TRBV7-9; D gene uncertain. The V gene lost 6 bases and the J gene lost 5 bases, with 4 bases spanning the gap. Germline V gene sequence: CDR1 SEHNR, CDR2 FQNEAQ (reference sequence). This CDR3 has 11 amino acids. For the CDR3, the DNA is TGTGCCAGCAGGGAAACCGGGGAGCTGTTTTTT. Translation gives CASRETGELFF.

The chain combines TRBV7-9 with TRBJ2-2, with 7 bases aligning to TRBD1. The CDR3 sequence is 14 residues long. After removal of 5 bases from V and 4 bases from J, the junction contained 4 bases not matched to a gene. Germline lookup yields CDR1 SEHNR and CDR2 FQNEAQ (reference sequence). The CDR3 DNA sequence: TGTGCCAGCAGCCTCTGGGACAGCACCGGGGAGCTGTTTTTT. Amino acids: CASSLWDSTGELFF. The full variable domain, with the rest looked up from reference TRBV7-9 and TRBJ2-2, is DTGVSQNPRHKITKRGQNVTFRCDPISEHNRLYWYRQTLGQGPEFLTYFQNEAQLEKSRLLSDRFSAERPKGSFSTLEIQRTEQGDSAMYLCASSLWDSTGELFFGEGSRLTVL.

This sequence joins TRBV7-9 and TRBJ1-1, with D possibly TRBD1 on 5 matching bases. The germline V gene encodes CDR1 SEHNR and CDR2 FQNEAQ (reference sequence). The CDR3 sequence is 12 residues long. With 1 base removed from V and 10 bases from J, the gap between germline ends came to 10 bases. The chain's CDR3 is CASSLGGSPAFF. CDR3 nucleotides: TGTGCCAGCAGCTTAGGGGGGTCCCCAGCTTTCTTT.

The chain joins TRBV3-1 to TRBJ2-3; D remains ambiguous. The germline CDR1 and CDR2 sequences are LGHDT and YNNKEL (reference sequence). The V end was cut by 0 bases, the J end by 8 bases, with 9 bases between. The CDR3 is 13 amino acids. This CDR3 reads CASSQDQGATQYF. The CDR3 DNA reads TGTGCCAGCAGCCAAGATCAAGGTGCTACGCAGTATTTT.

The chain carries TRBV5-6 and TRBJ2-4; the D gene is possibly TRBD2 (7 bases). This CDR3 has 16 amino acids. V was pared by 3 bases and J by 6 bases, with 19 bases between. Germline V CDR1 and CDR2: SGHDT, YYEEEE. Here the CDR3 reads CASSSIPLGGANIQYF. CDR3 sequence (DNA): TGTGCCAGCAGCTCTATTCCTCTAGGGGGGGCAAACATTCAGTACTTC.

This clonotype was observed a few times. This sequence joins TRBV28 and TRBJ2-3; D gene ambiguous. V was pared by 5 bases and J by 5 bases, with 8 bases between. This CDR3 spans 12 amino acids. In germline, CDR1 is MDHEN, CDR2 SYDVKM. The CDR3 coding sequence is TGTGCCAGCAGTCCGTCTAGAGATACGCAGTATTTT. It yields the protein CASSPSRDTQYF.

The chain recombines TRBV15 with TRBJ2-7, with 12 bases matching TRBD1. Trimming cost V 6 bases and J 7 bases; bases outside gene matches: 7. Germline V lookup: CDR1 LNHNV, CDR2 YYDKDF (reference sequence). The CDR3 totals 14 residues. CDR3 region: CATSTTGQGAEQYF. The CDR3 DNA reads as TGTGCCACCAGTACCACGGGACAGGGGGCTGAGCAGTACTTC.

The chain recombines TRBV7-2 with TRBJ1-5; D not resolved. Trimming cost V 2 bases and J 0 bases, with 14 bases left between them. CDR1 and CDR2 from the germline V gene are SGHTA and FQGNSA. This CDR3 is built from 17 residues. CDR3 region: CASSLTRALSSNQPQHF. The CDR3 DNA sequence: TGTGCCAGCAGCTTAACCCGGGCTTTATCTAGCAATCAGCCCCAGCATTTT. The full variable domain, with the rest looked up from reference TRBV7-2 and TRBJ1-5, is GAGVSQSPSNKVTEKGKDVELRCDPISGHTALYWYRQSLGQGLEFLIYFQGNSAPDKSGLPSDRFSAERTGGSVSTLTIQRTQQEDSAVYLCASSLTRALSSNQPQHFGDGTRLSIL.

The chain joins TRBV3-1 to TRBJ1-5, with 8 bases fitting TRBD1. The CDR3 consists of 14 residues. CDR1 LGHDT and CDR2 YNNKEL come from the germline V gene (reference sequence). V lost 8 bases to trimming and J lost 8 bases; unmatched junction nucleotides: 11. CDR3 bases: TGTGCCAGCCAAAGACAGGGGTCGGGGGAGCCCCAGCATTTT. It encodes CASQRQGSGEPQHF.

The chain employs TRBV20-1 and TRBJ2-6; 8 positions agree with TRBD1. V lost 4 bases to trimming and J lost 2 bases; unmatched junction nucleotides: 7. Germline V gene lookup returns CDR1 DFQATT and CDR2 SNEGSKA (reference sequence). The CDR3 is 16 amino acids. The CDR3 sequence: CSAMIQGAPGANVLTF. The CDR3 region has the DNA TGCAGTGCTATGATTCAGGGGGCGCCTGGGGCCAACGTCCTGACTTTC.

The V call is TRBV18, the J call TRBJ2-7; 7 bases fit TRBD1. Trimming at V came to 5 bases and at J to 3 bases, leaving 7 bases not matched to a gene. The CDR3 runs to 14 residues. Germline-derived CDR1 and CDR2 are KGHSH and LQKENI. CDR3 bases: TGTGCCAGCTCAGCTGGGACAGAAATCTACGAGCAGTACTTC. This sequence encodes CASSAGTEIYEQYF.

The chain links TRBV30 to TRBJ1-3; TRBD1 is a possible D gene (5 bases). There are 15 residues in the CDR3. CDR1 GTSNPN and CDR2 SVGIG come from the germline V gene (reference sequence). V was trimmed by 0 bases and J by 4 bases, leaving 13 bases between them. The CDR3: CAWSVGVIRGNTIYF. The CDR3 region has the DNA TGTGCCTGGAGTGTAGGGGTAATACGAGGAAACACCATATATTTT.

This chain uses TRBV6-9 with TRBJ2-7; TRBD1 matches 7 bases. The J segment lost 5 bases and the V segment lost 1 base, leaving 17 bases of the junction unmatched. This CDR3 has 18 amino acids. The germline CDR1 and CDR2 sequences are MNHGY and SVAAGI. The CDR3: CASSYWASKTGDVDEQYF. DNA of the CDR3: TGTGCCAGCAGTTATTGGGCCAGTAAAACAGGGGATGTGGACGAGCAGTACTTC.

The chain carries TRBV9 and TRBJ2-7; TRBD2 matches 8 bases. Trimming at V came to 0 bases and at J to 4 bases, leaving 9 bases not matched to a gene. CDR1 is SGDLS and CDR2 is YYNGEE in the germline V gene. The CDR3 consists of 16 residues. The CDR3 loop reads CASSVAAGGPPYEQYF. Here the CDR3 DNA reads TGTGCCAGCAGCGTAGCTGCGGGGGGACCACCATACGAGCAGTACTTC.